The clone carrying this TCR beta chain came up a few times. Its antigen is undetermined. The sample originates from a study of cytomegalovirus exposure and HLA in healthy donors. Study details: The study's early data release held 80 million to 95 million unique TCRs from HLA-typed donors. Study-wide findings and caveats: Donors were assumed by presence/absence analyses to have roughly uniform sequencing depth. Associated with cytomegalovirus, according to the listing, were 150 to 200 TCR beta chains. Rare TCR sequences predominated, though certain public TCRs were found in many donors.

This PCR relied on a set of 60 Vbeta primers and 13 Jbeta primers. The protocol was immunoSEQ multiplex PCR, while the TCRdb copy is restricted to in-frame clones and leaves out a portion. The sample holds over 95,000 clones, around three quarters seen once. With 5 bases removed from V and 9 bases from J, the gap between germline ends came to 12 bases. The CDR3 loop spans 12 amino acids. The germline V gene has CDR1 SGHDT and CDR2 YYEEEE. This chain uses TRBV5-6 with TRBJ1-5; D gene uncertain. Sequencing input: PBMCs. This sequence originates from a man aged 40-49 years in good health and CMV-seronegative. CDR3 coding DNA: TGTGCCAGCAGTTCCCCCGAGGGGCCCCAGCATTTT. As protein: CASSSPEGPQHF.